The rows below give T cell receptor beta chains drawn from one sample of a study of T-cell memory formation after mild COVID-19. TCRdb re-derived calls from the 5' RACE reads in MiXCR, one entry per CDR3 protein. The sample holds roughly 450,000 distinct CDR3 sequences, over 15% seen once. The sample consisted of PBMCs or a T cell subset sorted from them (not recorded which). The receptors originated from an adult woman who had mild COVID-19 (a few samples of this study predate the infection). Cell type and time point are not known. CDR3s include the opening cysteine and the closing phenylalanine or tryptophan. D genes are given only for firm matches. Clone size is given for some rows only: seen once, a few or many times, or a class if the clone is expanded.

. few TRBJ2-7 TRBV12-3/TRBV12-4 CASSLAGLNEQYF TGTGCCAGCAGTTTAGCGGGGCTCAACGAGCAGTACTTC
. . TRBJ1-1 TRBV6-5 CSSSYSGGSTEAFF TGTTCCAGCAGTTACTCTGGGGGGAGCACTGAAGCTTTCTTT
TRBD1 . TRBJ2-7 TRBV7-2 CASSLAFDRGGPNEQYF TGTGCCAGCAGCTTAGCTTTCGACAGGGGAGGCCCAAACGAGCAGTACTTC
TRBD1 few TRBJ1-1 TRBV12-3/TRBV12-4 CASILGQMNTEAFF TGTGCCAGCATCCTGGGACAGATGAACACTGAAGCTTTCTTT
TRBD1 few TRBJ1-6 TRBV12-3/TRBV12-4 CASSFAFPRTGRSPLHF TGTGCCAGCAGTTTTGCTTTTCCTAGGACAGGGCGTTCACCCCTCCACTTT
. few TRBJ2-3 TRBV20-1 CSARYPLTTDTQYF TGCAGTGCTAGATACCCCCTGACCACAGATACGCAGTATTTT
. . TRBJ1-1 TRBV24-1 CASVRDNEAFF TGTGCCAGCGTCCGGGACAATGAAGCTTTCTTT
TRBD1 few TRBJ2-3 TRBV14 CASSLTTGAPTDTQYF TGTGCCAGCAGCCTTACTACAGGGGCGCCCACAGATACGCAGTATTTT
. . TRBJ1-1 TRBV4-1 CASSHVAGNTEAFF TGCGCCAGCAGCCATGTTGCAGGGAACACTGAAGCTTTCTTT
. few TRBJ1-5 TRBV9 CASSPAGLARQPQHF TGTGCCAGCAGCCCCGCGGGGCTCGCCAGGCAGCCCCAGCATTTT
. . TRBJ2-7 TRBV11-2 CASSFMRGSGEQYF TGTGCCAGCAGCTTTATGCGGGGCTCGGGCGAGCAGTACTTC
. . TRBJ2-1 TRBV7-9 CASSGPGPNEQFF TGTGCCAGCAGCGGACCGGGACCCAATGAGCAGTTCTTC
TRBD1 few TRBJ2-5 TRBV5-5 CASSQQTGIKETQYF TGTGCCAGCAGCCAACAGACAGGGATAAAAGAGACCCAGTACTTC
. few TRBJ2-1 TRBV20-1 CSAPDVLRGDEQFF TGCAGTGCCCCAGACGTCCTCAGGGGCGATGAGCAGTTCTTC
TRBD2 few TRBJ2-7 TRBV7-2 CASKSGLAAYEQYF TGTGCCAGCAAATCGGGACTAGCGGCCTACGAGCAGTACTTC
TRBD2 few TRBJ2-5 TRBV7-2 CASSLYGTSGTKETQYF TGTGCCAGCAGCTTATACGGGACTAGCGGGACTAAAGAGACCCAGTACTTC
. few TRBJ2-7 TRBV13 CASSLGGHHSYEQYF TGTGCCAGCAGCTTGGGGGGACACCACTCCTACGAGCAGTACTTC
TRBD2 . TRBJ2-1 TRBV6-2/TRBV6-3 CASSYLSQPGTSAREQFF TGTGCCAGCAGTTACTTATCCCAGCCCGGGACTAGCGCGAGGGAGCAGTTCTTC
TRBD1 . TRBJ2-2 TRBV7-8 CASSHDRVNTGELFF TGTGCCAGCAGCCACGACAGGGTGAACACCGGGGAGCTGTTTTTT
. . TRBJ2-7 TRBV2 CASSQTTTGVNEQYF TGTGCCAGCAGTCAAACCACAACCGGGGTCAACGAGCAGTACTTC
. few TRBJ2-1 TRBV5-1 CASRTAGTSYNEQFF TGCGCCAGCAGGACTGCCGGCACCTCCTACAATGAGCAGTTCTTC
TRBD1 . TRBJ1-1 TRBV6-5 CACRDDRAIVAFF TGTGCCTGCCGCGATGACAGGGCGATTGTGGCTTTCTTT
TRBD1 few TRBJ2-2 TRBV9 CASSVGDRGPRGDTGELFF TGTGCCAGCAGCGTAGGGGACAGGGGTCCTCGAGGGGACACCGGGGAGCTGTTTTTT
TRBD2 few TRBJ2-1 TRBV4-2 CASSQDGTSGSRYEQFF TGTGCCAGCAGCCAAGACGGGACTAGCGGGAGCCGTTATGAGCAGTTCTTC
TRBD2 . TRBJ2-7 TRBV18 CASSPPVGLADEQYF TGTGCCAGCTCACCACCGGTTGGACTAGCGGACGAGCAGTACTTC
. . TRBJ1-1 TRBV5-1 CASSLQAWAVNTEAFF TGCGCCAGCAGCTTGCAAGCCTGGGCGGTGAACACTGAAGCTTTCTTT
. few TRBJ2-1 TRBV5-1 CASSLALINNEQFF TGCGCCAGCAGCTTGGCCCTTATTAACAATGAGCAGTTCTTC
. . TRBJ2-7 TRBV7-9 CASSPSTGSGIYEQYF TGTGCCAGCAGCCCCAGCACGGGGTCGGGGATCTACGAGCAGTACTTC
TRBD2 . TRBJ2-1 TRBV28 CASHSGSTYNEQFF TGTGCCAGCCATAGCGGGAGCACCTACAATGAGCAGTTCTTC
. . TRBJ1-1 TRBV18 CASSVRQRGGTEAFF TGTGCCAGCTCAGTCAGACAGAGGGGTGGCACTGAAGCTTTCTTT
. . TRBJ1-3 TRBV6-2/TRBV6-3 CASSYSSLLSGNTIYF TGTGCCAGCAGTTACTCGAGTCTCCTCTCTGGAAACACCATATATTTT
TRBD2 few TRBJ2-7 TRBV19 CASSIGLAGPVYEQYF TGTGCCAGTAGTATAGGCCTAGCGGGCCCAGTCTACGAGCAGTACTTC
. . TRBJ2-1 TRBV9 CASSPRQVSYNEQFF TGTGCCAGCAGCCCCCGACAGGTCTCCTACAATGAGCAGTTCTTC
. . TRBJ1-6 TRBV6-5 CASSSSFRGRRNSPLHF TGTGCCAGCAGTTCGTCTTTCCGGGGAAGAAGGAATTCACCCCTCCACTTT
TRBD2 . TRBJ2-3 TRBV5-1 CASSQRTSPDTQYF TGCGCCAGCAGCCAGCGGACTAGCCCGGATACGCAGTATTTT
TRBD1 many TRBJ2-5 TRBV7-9 CASSLGQAGTQYF TGTGCCAGCAGCCTGGGACAGGCGGGGACCCAGTACTTC
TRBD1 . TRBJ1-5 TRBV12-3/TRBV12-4 CASSSYGTGAYNQPQHF TGTGCCAGCAGTTCTTATGGGACAGGGGCTTACAATCAGCCCCAGCATTTT
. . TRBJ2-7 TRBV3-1 CASSQGGNTYEQYF TGTGCCAGCAGCCAAGGTGGGAACACCTACGAGCAGTACTTC
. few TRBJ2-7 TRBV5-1 CASSLRGKGDEQYF TGCGCCAGCAGCTTGCGGGGAAAGGGAGACGAGCAGTACTTC
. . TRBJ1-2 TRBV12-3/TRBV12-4 CASSVTVLTYGYTF TGTGCCAGCAGTGTGACAGTCCTTACCTATGGCTACACCTTC
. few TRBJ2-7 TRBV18 CASSPVKNYEQYF TGTGCCAGCTCACCAGTCAAAAACTACGAGCAGTACTTC